This T cell receptor (beta chain) was recovered during a study of blood T cell repertoires in COVID-19. Data came from immunoSEQ multiplex PCR; TCRdb stores just in-frame clones and leaves some out. The table shows approximately 240,000 clones, with nearly 90% occurring only once. J lost 7 bases, V lost 6 bases, and 9 bases had no gene match. The CDR3 is 16 residues long. Germline V CDR1 and CDR2: LNHDA, SQIVND (reference sequence). The TCR comes from a woman between 35 and 50 years old who had recovered from COVID-19. The chain employs TRBV19 and TRBJ2-1, with 13 positions matching TRBD2. The sequencing input was peripheral blood. The CDR3: CASSNRLAGGQNEQFF. The CDR3, as DNA: TGTGCCAGTAGCAACCGACTAGCGGGAGGTCAGAATGAGCAGTTCTTC.